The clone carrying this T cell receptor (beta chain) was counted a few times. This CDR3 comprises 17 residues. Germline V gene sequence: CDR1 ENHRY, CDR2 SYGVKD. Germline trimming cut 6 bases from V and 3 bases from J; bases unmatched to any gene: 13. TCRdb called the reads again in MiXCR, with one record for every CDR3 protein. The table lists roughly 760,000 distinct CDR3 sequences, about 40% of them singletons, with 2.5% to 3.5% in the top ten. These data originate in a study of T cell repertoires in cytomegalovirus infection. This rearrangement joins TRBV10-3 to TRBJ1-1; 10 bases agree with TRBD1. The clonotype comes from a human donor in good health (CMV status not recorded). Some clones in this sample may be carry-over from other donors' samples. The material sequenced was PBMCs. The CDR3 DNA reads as TGTGCCATCAGGACTGGGACAGGGGCGTCCAGGGACACTGAAGCTTTCTTT. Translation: CAIRTGTGASRDTEAFF.